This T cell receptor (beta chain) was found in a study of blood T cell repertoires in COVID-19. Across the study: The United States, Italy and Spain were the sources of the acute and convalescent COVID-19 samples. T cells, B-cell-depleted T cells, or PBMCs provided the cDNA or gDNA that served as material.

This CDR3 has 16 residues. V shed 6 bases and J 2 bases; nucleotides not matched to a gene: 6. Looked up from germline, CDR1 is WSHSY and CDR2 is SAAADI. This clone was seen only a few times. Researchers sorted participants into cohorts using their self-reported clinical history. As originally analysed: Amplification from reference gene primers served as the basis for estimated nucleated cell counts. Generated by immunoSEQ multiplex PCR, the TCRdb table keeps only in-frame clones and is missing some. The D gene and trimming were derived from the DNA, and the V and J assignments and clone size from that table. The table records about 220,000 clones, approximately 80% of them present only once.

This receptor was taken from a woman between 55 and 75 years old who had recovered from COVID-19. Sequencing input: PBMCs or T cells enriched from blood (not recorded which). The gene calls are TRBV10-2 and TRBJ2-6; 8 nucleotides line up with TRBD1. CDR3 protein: CASRTGVFTGANVLTF. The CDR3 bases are TGCGCCAGCAGGACAGGGGTCTTTACTGGGGCCAACGTCCTGACTTTC.